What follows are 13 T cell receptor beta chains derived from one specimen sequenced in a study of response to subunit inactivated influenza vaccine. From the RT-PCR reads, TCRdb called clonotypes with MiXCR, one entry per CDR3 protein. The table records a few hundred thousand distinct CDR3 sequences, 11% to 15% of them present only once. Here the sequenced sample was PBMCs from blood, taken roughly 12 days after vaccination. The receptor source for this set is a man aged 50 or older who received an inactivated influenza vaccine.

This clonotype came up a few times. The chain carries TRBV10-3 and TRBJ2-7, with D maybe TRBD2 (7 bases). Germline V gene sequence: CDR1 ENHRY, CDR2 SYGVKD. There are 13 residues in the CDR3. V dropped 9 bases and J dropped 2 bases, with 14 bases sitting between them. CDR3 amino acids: CAIWAGGPYEQYF. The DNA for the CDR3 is TGTGCCATTTGGGCCGGGGGGCCCTACGAGCAGTACTTC.

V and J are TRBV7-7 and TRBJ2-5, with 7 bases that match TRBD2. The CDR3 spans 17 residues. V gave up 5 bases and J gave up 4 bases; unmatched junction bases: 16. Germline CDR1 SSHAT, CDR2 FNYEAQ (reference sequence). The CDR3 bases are TGTGCCAGCAGCGCCTTTAGCGGGCGGGGATATTTAGAGACCCAGTACTTC. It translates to CASSAFSGRGYLETQYF.

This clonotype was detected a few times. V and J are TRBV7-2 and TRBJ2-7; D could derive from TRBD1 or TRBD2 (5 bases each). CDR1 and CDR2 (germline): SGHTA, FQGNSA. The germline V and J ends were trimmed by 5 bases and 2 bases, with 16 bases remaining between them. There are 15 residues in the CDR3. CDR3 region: CASSSLGGSAYEQYF. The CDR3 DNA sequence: TGTGCCAGCAGCAGCCTTGGGGGTAGCGCCTACGAGCAGTACTTC.

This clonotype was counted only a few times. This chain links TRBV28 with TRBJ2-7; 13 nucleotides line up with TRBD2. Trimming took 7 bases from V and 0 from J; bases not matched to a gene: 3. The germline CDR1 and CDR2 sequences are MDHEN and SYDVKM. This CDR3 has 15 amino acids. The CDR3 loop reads CASKGLAGTSYEQYF. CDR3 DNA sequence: TGTGCCAGCAAGGGACTAGCGGGGACCTCCTACGAGCAGTACTTC.

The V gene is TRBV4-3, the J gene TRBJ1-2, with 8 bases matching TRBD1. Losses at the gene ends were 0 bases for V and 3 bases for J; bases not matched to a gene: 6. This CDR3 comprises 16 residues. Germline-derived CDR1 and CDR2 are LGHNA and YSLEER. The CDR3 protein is CASSQDIRGRDYGYTF. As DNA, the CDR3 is TGCGCCAGCAGCCAAGATATCAGGGGGCGCGACTATGGCTACACCTTC.

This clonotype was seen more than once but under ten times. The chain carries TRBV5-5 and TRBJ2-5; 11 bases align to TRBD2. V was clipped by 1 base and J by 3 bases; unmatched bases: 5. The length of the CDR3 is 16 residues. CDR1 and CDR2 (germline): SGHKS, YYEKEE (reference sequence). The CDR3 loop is CASSLLLAGAKETQYF. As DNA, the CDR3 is TGTGCCAGCAGCTTGTTACTAGCGGGGGCCAAAGAGACCCAGTACTTC.

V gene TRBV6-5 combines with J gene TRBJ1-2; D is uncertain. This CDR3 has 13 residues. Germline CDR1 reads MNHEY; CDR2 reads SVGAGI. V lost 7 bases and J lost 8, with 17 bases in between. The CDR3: CASTPGRLRGYTF. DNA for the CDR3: TGTGCCAGCACCCCCGGGAGGCTTCGGGGCTACACCTTC.

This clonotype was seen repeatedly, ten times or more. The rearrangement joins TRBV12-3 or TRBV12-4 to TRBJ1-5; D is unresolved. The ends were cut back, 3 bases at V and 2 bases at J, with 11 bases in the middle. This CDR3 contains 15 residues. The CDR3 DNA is TGTGCCAGCAGTTTTATGGTCGGCGGCAATCAGCCCCAGCATTTT. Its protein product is CASSFMVGGNQPQHF.

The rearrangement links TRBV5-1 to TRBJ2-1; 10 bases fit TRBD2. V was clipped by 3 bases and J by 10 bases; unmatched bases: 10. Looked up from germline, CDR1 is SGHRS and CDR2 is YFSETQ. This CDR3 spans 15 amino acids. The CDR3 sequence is CASSSLAGVLKEQFF. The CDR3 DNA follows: TGCGCCAGCAGCTCCCTAGCGGGAGTCCTTAAGGAGCAGTTCTTC.

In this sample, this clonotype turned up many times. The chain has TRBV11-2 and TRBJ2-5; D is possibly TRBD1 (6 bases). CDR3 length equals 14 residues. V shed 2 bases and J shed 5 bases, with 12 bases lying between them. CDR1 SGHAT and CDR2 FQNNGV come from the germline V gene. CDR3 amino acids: CASSLLDSRETQYF. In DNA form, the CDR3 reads TGTGCCAGCAGCTTATTGGACAGTCGGGAGACCCAGTACTTC.

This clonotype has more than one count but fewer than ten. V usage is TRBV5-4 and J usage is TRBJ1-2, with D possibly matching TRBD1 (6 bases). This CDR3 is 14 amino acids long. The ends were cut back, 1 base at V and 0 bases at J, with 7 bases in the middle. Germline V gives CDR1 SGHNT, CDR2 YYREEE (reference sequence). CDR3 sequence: CASSLRTANYGYTF. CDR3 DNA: TGTGCCAGCAGCTTGAGGACAGCTAACTATGGCTACACCTTC. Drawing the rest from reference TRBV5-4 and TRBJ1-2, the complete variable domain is ETGVTQSPTHLIKTRGQQVTLRCSSQSGHNTVSWYQQALGQGPQFIFQYYREEENGRGNFPPRFSGLQFPNYSSELNVNALELDDSALYLCASSLRTANYGYTFGSGTRLTVV.

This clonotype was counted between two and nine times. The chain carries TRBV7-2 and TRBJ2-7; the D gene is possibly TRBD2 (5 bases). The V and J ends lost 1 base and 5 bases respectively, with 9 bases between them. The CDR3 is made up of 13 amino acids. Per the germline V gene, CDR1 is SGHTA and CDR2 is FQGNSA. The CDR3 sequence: CASSLEVGDEQYF. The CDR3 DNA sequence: TGTGCCAGCAGCTTAGAGGTCGGGGACGAGCAGTACTTC.

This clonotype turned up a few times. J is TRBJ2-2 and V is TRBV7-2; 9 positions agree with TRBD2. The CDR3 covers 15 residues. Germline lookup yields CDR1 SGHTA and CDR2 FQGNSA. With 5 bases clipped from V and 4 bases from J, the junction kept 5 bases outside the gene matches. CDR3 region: CASSNLAGFTGELFF. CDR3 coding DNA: TGTGCCAGCAGCAACCTAGCGGGGTTCACCGGGGAGCTGTTTTTT.